The 25 T cell receptor beta chains listed next were all sequenced from one sample in a study of cytomegalovirus exposure and HLA in healthy donors. PCR primers comprised 60 Vbeta and 13 Jbeta primers. Only in-frame clones appear in the TCRdb table, and some are missing; sequencing was by immunoSEQ multiplex PCR. The data contain some 180,000 clones, nearly 80% of them seen just once; the ten biggest clones take up around 2.6%. Sequenced input: PBMCs. These TCRs come from a female donor in good health and CMV-seronegative.

V is TRBV10-2 and J is TRBJ2-1; TRBD2 aligns across 8 bases. V shed 8 bases, J shed 9 bases, and the junction held 9 bases outside the gene matches. This CDR3 has 13 amino acids. Germline V gene lookup returns CDR1 WSHSY and CDR2 SAAADI. This CDR3 is CASRGGPSGEQFF. The CDR3 DNA follows: TGCGCCAGCCGCGGGGGGCCCAGCGGTGAGCAGTTCTTC.

The V gene is TRBV9, the J gene TRBJ1-3; a possible D gene is TRBD1 (5 bases). The V end was cut by 4 bases, the J end by 0 bases, with 17 bases between. This CDR3 is built from 17 residues. Per germline, CDR1 SGDLS and CDR2 YYNGEE. The CDR3 DNA follows: TGTGCCAGCAGCACCATGCCAGGGCGAAGCTCTGGAAACACCATATATTTT. Residues: CASSTMPGRSSGNTIYF.

The V and J genes are TRBV5-1 and TRBJ2-5, with a tentative D call TRBD1 (6 bases). V lost 3 bases and J 6 bases, leaving 12 bases between the germline ends. The germline gives CDR1 SGHRS, CDR2 YFSETQ. The CDR3 consists of 13 residues. As DNA, the CDR3 is TGCGCCAGCAGCTCCTCTCAGGGGCAGACCCAGTACTTC. This sequence encodes CASSSSQGQTQYF.

This sequence joins TRBV28 and TRBJ1-5; TRBD1 might be the D (6 bases). This CDR3 is 14 amino acids long. The V end was cut by 7 bases, the J end by 4 bases, with 14 bases between. Germline V gene data show CDR1 as MDHEN and CDR2 as SYDVKM. CDR3 region: CASIIGGGNQPQHF. The CDR3 DNA is TGTGCCAGCATCATAGGGGGGGGGAATCAGCCCCAGCATTTT.

The chain uses TRBV11-3 and TRBJ2-7; the D is unclear. CDR1 and CDR2 from the germline V gene are SGHNT and YENEEA. CDR3 length: 11 residues. Trimming left V 3 bases short and J 4 bases short, with 4 bases between. DNA of the CDR3: TGTGCCAGCAGCTTCAGGTACGAGCAGTACTTC. Translated, it gives CASSFRYEQYF.

Worth noting for this clone: The same CDR3 is also encoded by other DNA sequences in this sample. This rearrangement joins TRBV5-1 to TRBJ2-7, with 8 positions matching TRBD2. From germline, CDR1 is SGHRS and CDR2 YFSETQ. This CDR3 has 14 amino acids. Trimming cost V 4 bases and J 2 bases; bases outside gene matches: 5. CDR3 DNA sequence: TGCGCCAGCAGCCTCGGTAGCGGGGCCTACGAGCAGTACTTC. This codes for CASSLGSGAYEQYF.

The rearrangement uses TRBV2 and TRBJ2-5, with D unclear. Germline loops: CDR1 SNHLY, CDR2 FYNNEI. This CDR3 is built from 14 residues. Trimming cost V 3 bases and J 1 base, with 9 bases left between them. The CDR3: CASSDNSLQETQYF. The CDR3 coding sequence is TGTGCCAGCAGTGATAACAGCCTCCAAGAGACCCAGTACTTC.

J is TRBJ2-3 and V is TRBV9; 11 nucleotides agree with TRBD2. The germline V gene has CDR1 SGDLS and CDR2 YYNGEE. Trimming cost V 7 bases and J 4 bases; bases outside gene matches: 8. The CDR3 is 15 residues long. CDR3 amino acids: CASDRGGLAADTQYF. The CDR3 nucleotides read TGTGCCAGCGATCGGGGGGGACTAGCGGCAGATACGCAGTATTTT. Using reference TRBV9 and TRBJ2-3 for the parts outside the CDR3, the full variable domain is DSGVTQTPKHLITATGQRVTLRCSPRSGDLSVYWYQQSLDQGLQFLIQYYNGEERAKGNILERFSAQQFPDLHSELNLSSLELGDSALYFCASDRGGLAADTQYFGPGTRLTVL.

This clone was seen more than once but under ten times. The V gene is TRBV6-5, the J gene TRBJ2-5, with no clear D. CDR1 is MNHEY, CDR2 SVGAGI, per germline. Trimming removed 6 bases at V and 0 bases at J, with 8 bases between. The CDR3 is 13 residues long. The CDR3 DNA sequence: TGTGCCAGCAGCTTGCAGGACCAAGAGACCCAGTACTTC. Translating gives CASSLQDQETQYF.

V is TRBV5-1 and J is TRBJ1-1; D not certain. Looked up from germline, CDR1 is SGHRS and CDR2 is YFSETQ. V dropped 2 bases and J dropped 2 bases, with 7 bases sitting between them. This CDR3 comprises 13 residues. CDR3 region: CASSFETNTEAFF. The CDR3 DNA reads TGCGCCAGCAGCTTTGAGACAAACACTGAAGCTTTCTTT.

This chain connects TRBV9 to TRBJ2-6; possibly TRBD1 for D (6 bases). The V and J ends lost 7 bases and 3 bases respectively, with 17 bases between them. The length of the CDR3 is 16 residues. Germline V gene lookup returns CDR1 SGDLS and CDR2 YYNGEE. The CDR3 loop is CASAGADGFGANVLTF. In DNA, the CDR3 is TGTGCCAGCGCAGGGGCCGACGGGTTTGGGGCCAACGTCCTGACTTTC.

The chain uses TRBV6-1 and TRBJ2-1; TRBD1 agrees at 8 bases. The junction had 6 bases not matched to a gene; V was cut back by 2 bases and J by 3 bases. The CDR3 is 16 residues long. Looked up from germline, CDR1 is MNHNS and CDR2 is SASEGT. The CDR3 reads CASSEWDRNYYNEQFF. As DNA, the CDR3 is TGTGCCAGCAGTGAATGGGACAGGAACTACTACAATGAGCAGTTCTTC.

This sequence joins TRBV27 and TRBJ2-7, with 9 nucleotides matching TRBD1. Trimming took 3 bases from V and 2 from J; bases not matched to a gene: 8. The CDR3 is 16 amino acids. Germline CDR1 reads MNHEY; CDR2 reads SMNVEV (reference sequence). The CDR3 DNA sequence: TGTGCCAGCAGTTTCCTCGGACAGGGGCTCCCCTACGAGCAGTACTTC. Protein product: CASSFLGQGLPYEQYF.

V usage is TRBV6-6 and J usage is TRBJ2-7; 7 bases align to TRBD2. This CDR3 is built from 14 residues. Germline V CDR1 and CDR2: MNHNY, SVGAGI (reference sequence). V lost 7 bases, J lost 1 base, and 7 bases stayed unmatched. CDR3 in DNA: TGTGCCAGCAAGGAAACTAGCGTGTCCTACGAGCAGTACTTC. Encoded protein: CASKETSVSYEQYF.

The V and J genes are TRBV10-3 and TRBJ1-2; TRBD1 aligns across 9 bases. With 5 bases clipped from V and 6 bases from J, the junction kept 10 bases outside the gene matches. Germline CDR1 is ENHRY and CDR2 is SYGVKD. This CDR3 is built from 15 residues. Here the CDR3 reads CAISQSRDRDNGYTF. CDR3 nucleotide sequence: TGTGCCATCAGTCAATCCCGGGACAGGGATAATGGCTACACCTTC.

V is TRBV7-9 and J is TRBJ2-7; TRBD2 matches at 9 bases. The CDR3 covers 16 residues. V shed 10 bases and J 2 bases; nucleotides not matched to a gene: 15. From germline, CDR1 is SEHNR and CDR2 FQNEAQ (reference sequence). CDR3 coding DNA: TGTGCCACCCGGGGTGGTAGCGGGAGATCTCCCTACGAGCAGTACTTC. Translated: CATRGGSGRSPYEQYF.

The CDR3 spells CASSTEGLGEQFF. For the CDR3, the DNA is TGCGCCAGCAGTACCGAGGGTTTGGGTGAGCAGTTCTTC. J is TRBJ2-1 and V is TRBV5-1, with D possibly matching TRBD2 (5 bases). The CDR3 covers 13 residues. Germline V gives CDR1 SGHRS, CDR2 YFSETQ. Deletions cut 5 bases from V and 9 bases from J, with 15 bases between.

The rearrangement links TRBV29-1 to TRBJ1-1; 9 bases match TRBD1. Germline-derived CDR1 and CDR2 are SQVTM and ANQGSEA. The CDR3 runs 12 residues. V shed 7 bases and J 5 bases; nucleotides not matched to a gene: 5. The CDR3 region is CSAGQGDTEAFF. CDR3 bases: TGCAGCGCGGGACAGGGTGATACTGAAGCTTTCTTT.

The rearrangement uses TRBV2 and TRBJ1-1; no clear D gene. This CDR3 has 14 amino acids. Trimming took 6 bases from V and 4 from J, leaving 15 bases between them. Germline loops: CDR1 SNHLY, CDR2 FYNNEI. The CDR3 here is CASRPPVSGTEAFF. For the CDR3, the DNA is TGTGCCAGCAGACCCCCGGTGTCGGGCACTGAAGCTTTCTTT.

V and J are TRBV19 and TRBJ1-6; TRBD1 aligns across 7 bases. The CDR3 has 16 residues. CDR1 and CDR2 (germline): LNHDA, SQIVND (reference sequence). Trimming at V came to 5 bases and at J to 2 bases, leaving 6 bases not matched to a gene. The DNA for the CDR3 is TGTGCCAGTAGTCTACAGGGGTGGCCCTATAATTCACCCCTCCACTTT. Its translation: CASSLQGWPYNSPLHF.

V is TRBV28 and J is TRBJ2-7; maybe TRBD1 (6 bases). The CDR3 is 15 residues long. Trimming removed 4 bases at V and 3 bases at J, with 16 bases between. Germline values: CDR1 MDHEN, CDR2 SYDVKM. The CDR3 bases are TGTGCCAGCAGTTCGGCCGGAGGACAGAACTACGAGCAGTACTTC. Translation: CASSSAGGQNYEQYF.

The chain links TRBV4-3 to TRBJ2-7, with D possibly being TRBD2 (5 bases). The V end was cut by 1 base, the J end by 2 bases, with 12 bases between. The CDR3 is 15 amino acids. Germline V gives CDR1 LGHNA, CDR2 YSLEER. The CDR3 coding sequence is TGCGCCAGCAGCCAAGGGATAGCGCCTACCTACGAGCAGTACTTC. Protein product: CASSQGIAPTYEQYF.

The CDR3 DNA follows: TGTGCCAGCAGTTCTTATGGACAGGGACCGTACGAGCAGTACTTC. It codes for CASSSYGQGPYEQYF. The chain couples TRBV5-4 to TRBJ2-5, with 8 bases lining up with TRBD1. The J call is uncertain, as TRBJ2-7 better fits the DNA end. CDR1 and CDR2 (germline): SGHNT, YYREEE (reference sequence). CDR3 size: 15 residues.

The count of this clone is one. V gene TRBV28 combines with J gene TRBJ1-6; 12 positions match TRBD1. This CDR3 contains 18 residues. V gave up 6 bases and J gave up 8 bases; unmatched junction bases: 14. Germline V lookup: CDR1 MDHEN, CDR2 SYDVKM. The DNA of the CDR3 is TGTGCCAGCAGCCGGACCGGGACAGGGGGCTTCAGGCATTCACCCCTCCACTTT. Translating gives CASSRTGTGGFRHSPLHF.

This clone has only a few counts. The chain links TRBV29-1 to TRBJ1-4; 12 bases match TRBD1. The CDR3 covers 13 residues. The V segment lost 7 bases and the J segment 7 bases; nucleotides outside the gene matches: 4. Germline CDR1 is SQVTM and CDR2 is ANQGSEA. The CDR3 sequence is CSGGQGAGEKLFF. The CDR3 DNA reads as TGCAGCGGGGGACAGGGGGCAGGTGAAAAACTGTTTTTT.